This T cell receptor (beta chain) was documented in a study of Ad26.COV2.S vaccination and SARS-CoV-2 variants. Treatment: some 20 received Ad26.COV2.S at low or high dose, single or two shots; roughly five received placebo; per-sample allocation not given. Sampling was done on day 63 after the first vaccine or placebo injection. Repertoires were generated with immunoSEQ multiplex PCR, while TCRdb's copy carries only in-frame clones and drops some. The sample yields roughly 390,000 clones, approximately 90% seen once. The germline gives CDR1 SGHTA, CDR2 FQGNSA. Losses at the gene ends were 3 bases for V and 7 bases for J; bases not matched to a gene: 7. The CDR3 loop spans 14 amino acids.

This receptor was identified in a person aged 18-60 years who received the Ad26.COV2.S COVID-19 vaccine or a placebo. Sequenced here: peripheral blood, sampled in a trial of Ad26.COV2.S vaccine versus placebo. This chain joins TRBV7-2 and TRBJ1-2, with 8 bases matching TRBD1. CDR3 bases: TGTGCCAGCAGCTTCGACAGGGGTGGAAGTGGCTACACCTTC. Its translation: CASSFDRGGSGYTF.